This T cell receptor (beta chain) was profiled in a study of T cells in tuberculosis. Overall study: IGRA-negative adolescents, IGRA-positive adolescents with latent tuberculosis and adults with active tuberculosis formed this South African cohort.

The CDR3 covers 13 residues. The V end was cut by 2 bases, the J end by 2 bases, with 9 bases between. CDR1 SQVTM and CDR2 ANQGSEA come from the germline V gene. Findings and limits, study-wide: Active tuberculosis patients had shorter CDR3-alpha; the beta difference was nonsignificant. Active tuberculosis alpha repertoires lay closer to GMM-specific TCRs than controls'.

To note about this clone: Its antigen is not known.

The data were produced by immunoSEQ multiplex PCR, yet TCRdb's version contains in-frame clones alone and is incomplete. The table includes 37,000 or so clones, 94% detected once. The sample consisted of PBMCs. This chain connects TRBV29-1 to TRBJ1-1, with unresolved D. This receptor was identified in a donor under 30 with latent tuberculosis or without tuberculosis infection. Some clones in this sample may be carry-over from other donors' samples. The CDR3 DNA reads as TGCAGCGTTGAAACGACACTTAACACTGAAGCTTTCTTT. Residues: CSVETTLNTEAFF.